Below, one T cell receptor (beta chain) is given with its context. Its antigen is currently unknown. The investigators amplified TCR beta CDR3 regions from RNA transcripts. The HTBI primer set was used in a first-round RT-PCR of the TCR CDR3. One entry per CDR3 protein, called by TCRdb with MiXCR from the multiplex PCR reads. The sample carries about 270,000 distinct CDR3 sequences, approximately 20% recorded once. On the basis of clinical symptoms, serum thyroxine and TRAb, thyroid ultrasound and orbital computed tomography, diagnoses were made. From approximately 9.5 ml of fresh peripheral blood, PBMCs were isolated. These data come from a study of T cells in Graves' hyperthyroidism and ophthalmopathy. Study observations and caveats: In the analysis, a 13 V-J model separated ophthalmopathy from stable hyperthyroidism. Most expanded thyroid clonotypes above 0.001 recurred in blood.

The receptor was derived from a young man with Graves' ophthalmopathy. Sequencing input: blood.

The DNA for the CDR3 is TGTGCCAGCTCAAAACTAGCGGGAGGTCAGACAGCGGACGAGCAGTACTTC. This codes for CASSKLAGGQTADEQYF. J is TRBJ2-7 and V is TRBV3-1; 12 bases are shared with TRBD2. The V gene's germline CDR1 is LGHDT and CDR2 YNNKEL (reference sequence). This CDR3 region has 17 residues. After removal of 8 bases from V and 5 bases from J, the junction contained 16 bases not matched to a gene.